These 24 T cell receptor beta chains were all obtained from the same sample, sequenced in a study of T cell responses to AZD1222 COVID-19 vaccine (dated by TCRdb to 2020 to 2022). The library was generated by the immunoSEQ multiplex PCR assay. In its TCRdb copy, this immuneACCESS table keeps in-frame sequences only and misses some clones. Where compared with another copy, unresolved V genes explain less than half of these, and the others have no known cause. The sample profile shows more than 60,000 clones; under 90% of them were found once. Approximately 1.4% of the sample rests with the top ten. The intended sense of this specimen's time point label: about 28 days (+/-7) after the second vaccine dose. The material sequenced was peripheral blood, taken 28 days after the second AZD1222 dose. The receptors here all came from an adult who received the AZD1222 COVID-19 vaccine.

The chain combines TRBV5-6 with TRBJ2-7; 10 bases align to TRBD2. The CDR3 is 15 residues long. From germline, CDR1 is SGHDT and CDR2 YYEEEE. V was pared by 3 bases and J by 3 bases, with 6 bases of the junction left unmatched. CDR3 protein: CASSSGLALLYEQYF. CDR3 DNA sequence: TGTGCCAGCAGCTCGGGACTAGCGCTCCTCTACGAGCAGTACTTC. The full variable domain, its missing parts supplied by reference TRBV5-6 and TRBJ2-7, is DAGVTQSPTHLIKTRGQQVTLRCSPKSGHDTVSWYQQALGQGPQFIFQYYEEEERQRGNFPDRFSGHQFPNYSSELNVNALLLGDSALYLCASSSGLALLYEQYFGPGTRLTVT.

This sequence joins TRBV9 and TRBJ1-2; D is possibly TRBD1 (5 bases). This CDR3 contains 14 residues. Germline CDR1 reads SGDLS; CDR2 reads YYNGEE. The V end lost 4 bases, the J end lost 2 bases, and 12 bases lay between the germline ends. The CDR3 DNA follows: TGTGCCAGCAGCCTCGGACAACAGAACTATGGCTACACCTTC. As protein: CASSLGQQNYGYTF.

V is TRBV15 and J is TRBJ2-7, with D unclear. Between the trimmed V and J ends, which lost 0 bases and 6 bases, there was a span of 12 bases. The CDR3 runs to 14 residues. The germline V gene has CDR1 LNHNV and CDR2 YYDKDF (reference sequence). CDR3 sequence (DNA): TGTGCCACCAGCAGAGATCTCACTACGGGCGAGCAGTACTTC. Residues: CATSRDLTTGEQYF.

The V gene is TRBV7-2, the J gene TRBJ1-1; TRBD1 might be the D (6 bases). Trimming took 5 bases from V and 7 from J, leaving 14 bases between them. In germline, CDR1 is SGHTA, CDR2 FQGNSA. The length of the CDR3 is 13 residues. The CDR3 loop reads CASSLQGGFEAFF. In DNA form, the CDR3 reads TGTGCCAGCAGCCTACAGGGCGGTTTTGAAGCTTTCTTT.

This chain uses TRBV5-6 with TRBJ1-4; the D is unclear. The CDR3 is 15 residues long. V dropped 0 bases and J dropped 5 bases, with 11 bases sitting between them. Germline values: CDR1 SGHDT, CDR2 YYEEEE. This chain's CDR3 is CASSLGTRPNEKLFF. The CDR3 coding sequence is TGTGCCAGCAGCTTGGGCACAAGACCCAATGAAAAACTGTTTTTT.

The rearrangement uses TRBV28 and TRBJ2-5, with D possibly matching TRBD2 (5 bases). The CDR3 has 14 amino acids. In germline, CDR1 is MDHEN, CDR2 SYDVKM. V was cut by 8 bases and J by 4 bases, with 17 bases left in between. The CDR3 sequence is CASGPYAAGETQYF. The CDR3, as DNA: TGTGCCAGCGGGCCCTACGCGGCGGGAGAGACCCAGTACTTC.

This rearrangement joins TRBV7-9 to TRBJ1-2; D call uncertain. Germline lookup yields CDR1 SEHNR and CDR2 FQNEAQ (reference sequence). This CDR3 spans 13 amino acids. V was cut by 5 bases and J by 0 bases, with 7 bases left in between. CDR3: CASSPDSNYGYTF. In nucleotides, the CDR3 is TGTGCCAGCAGCCCGGACTCTAACTATGGCTACACCTTC.

The rearrangement links TRBV5-6 to TRBJ1-2; 9 bases are a match to TRBD1. Germline values: CDR1 SGHDT, CDR2 YYEEEE. The CDR3 loop spans 12 amino acids. J gave up 5 bases and V 4 bases, and 0 bases lay outside the gene matches. CDR3 sequence reads: CASSGTGYGYTF. For the CDR3, the DNA is TGTGCCAGCAGCGGGACAGGGTATGGCTACACCTTC.

This rearrangement joins TRBV4-1 to TRBJ2-1; D gene ambiguous. Trimming stripped 0 bases from V and 5 bases from J, with 5 bases between. The CDR3 has 13 residues. In germline, CDR1 is MGHRA, CDR2 YSYEKL. The CDR3 sequence is CASSQDPHNEQFF. The CDR3 DNA reads as TGCGCCAGCAGCCAAGATCCTCACAATGAGCAGTTCTTC.

The gene calls are TRBV29-1 and TRBJ2-5; 8 bases are a match to TRBD2. The CDR3 contains 13 residues. Per germline, CDR1 SQVTM and CDR2 ANQGSEA. After removal of 5 bases from V and 2 bases from J, the junction contained 4 bases not matched to a gene. This CDR3 is CSVPGGGQETQYF. In nucleotides, the CDR3 is TGCAGCGTTCCCGGGGGGGGACAAGAGACCCAGTACTTC.

This sequence joins TRBV3-1 (or the pseudogene TRBV3-2) and TRBJ1-1; D is unclear. Deletions cut 4 bases from V and 4 bases from J, with 7 bases between. The CDR3 spans 12 residues. Germline CDR1 LGHDT, CDR2 YNNKEL (reference sequence). The DNA for the CDR3 is TGTGCCAGCAGCCTGACAAGCACTGAAGCTTTCTTT. Translated, it gives CASSLTSTEAFF.

The chain combines TRBV4-1 with TRBJ1-2; D not certain. There are 17 residues in the CDR3. The germline gives CDR1 MGHRA, CDR2 YSYEKL. Trimming pared 0 bases from V and 0 bases from J, leaving 14 bases between. CDR3: CASSQDRADSANYGYTF. The CDR3 DNA follows: TGCGCCAGCAGCCAAGATAGGGCTGACTCAGCTAACTATGGCTACACCTTC.

This clone was counted only a few times. This rearrangement joins TRBV7-2 to TRBJ1-3; 7 positions agree with TRBD1. The CDR3 totals 15 residues. V shed 5 bases and J 8 bases; nucleotides not matched to a gene: 12. Per germline, CDR1 SGHTA and CDR2 FQGNSA. CDR3 in amino acids: CASSLASDRKDTIYF. CDR3 sequence (DNA): TGTGCCAGCAGCCTTGCATCGGACAGGAAGGACACCATATATTTT.

In this sample, this clone is medium-sized (0.01 to 0.1%). The V call is TRBV7-2, the J call TRBJ2-7; 11 positions agree with TRBD2. Germline values: CDR1 SGHTA, CDR2 FQGNSA. Losses at the gene ends were 2 bases for V and 0 bases for J; bases not matched to a gene: 9. This CDR3 region has 18 residues. The CDR3 loop is CASSLQASGRSSSYEQYF. CDR3 coding DNA: TGTGCCAGCAGCTTACAGGCTAGCGGGAGGTCGAGCTCCTACGAGCAGTACTTC.

The chain combines TRBV5-5 with TRBJ2-7, with 9 positions matching TRBD2. Germline CDR1 is SGHKS and CDR2 is YYEKEE (reference sequence). V shed 1 base, J shed 2 bases, and the junction held 13 bases outside the gene matches. The CDR3 has 18 residues. CDR3 region: CASSLLAGTPRSTYEQYF. The CDR3, as DNA: TGTGCCAGCAGCTTGCTAGCGGGAACACCGAGGAGCACCTACGAGCAGTACTTC.

The J gene is TRBJ2-7, the V gene TRBV9; D is possibly TRBD1 or TRBD2 (5 bases each). Trimming pared 4 bases from V and 2 bases from J, leaving 13 bases between. This CDR3 has 14 amino acids. Germline V lookup: CDR1 SGDLS, CDR2 YYNGEE. CDR3 DNA sequence: TGTGCCAGCAGCTCCGGGACCCTACCCTACGAGCAGTACTTC. It codes for CASSSGTLPYEQYF.

This clone appeared a single time. This chain connects TRBV5-1 to TRBJ1-2, with TRBD1 as a possible D gene (6 bases). CDR3 length: 18 residues. Germline V gene lookup returns CDR1 SGHRS and CDR2 YFSETQ. V gave up 4 bases and J gave up 2 bases, with 24 bases separating them. Here the CDR3 reads CASSPTYILRQANYGYTF. For the CDR3, the DNA is TGCGCCAGCAGCCCGACATACATTTTAAGACAGGCCAACTATGGCTACACCTTC.

The rearrangement links TRBV18 to TRBJ2-2, with TRBD2 identical over 14 bases. The CDR3 runs 16 residues. J was trimmed by 8 bases and V by 0 bases; bases with no gene match: 2. The germline CDR1 and CDR2 sequences are KGHSH and LQKENI. The CDR3 nucleotides are TGTGCCAGCTCACCACCCGGGACTAGCGGGAGAGGGGAGCTGTTTTTT. This sequence encodes CASSPPGTSGRGELFF.

This sequence joins TRBV2 and TRBJ1-2, with D possibly being TRBD1 (5 bases). CDR3 size: 13 residues. Per the germline V gene, CDR1 is SNHLY and CDR2 is FYNNEI. V was cut by 6 bases and J by 8 bases, with 16 bases left in between. For the CDR3, the DNA is TGTGCCAGCAGCCTTTCGACAGCGGGGGGCTACACCTTC. Protein: CASSLSTAGGYTF.

The chain employs TRBV5-4 and TRBJ2-2, with 7 bases lining up with TRBD1. Germline values: CDR1 SGHNT, CDR2 YYREEE (reference sequence). This CDR3 is 13 amino acids long. Unmatched junction bases numbered 7, after V lost 6 bases and J lost 8 bases. CDR3 amino acids: CASNRQGRGELFF. CDR3 DNA sequence: TGTGCCAGCAACCGACAGGGTAGGGGGGAGCTGTTTTTT. Full variable domain (remainder filled in from reference TRBV5-4 and TRBJ2-2): ETGVTQSPTHLIKTRGQQVTLRCSSQSGHNTVSWYQQALGQGPQFIFQYYREEENGRGNFPPRFSGLQFPNYSSELNVNALELDDSALYLCASNRQGRGELFFGEGSRLTVL.

This clone has only one observation. The J gene is TRBJ2-5, the V gene TRBV29-1; perhaps TRBD2 as D (5 bases). The CDR3 is 16 residues long. CDR1 and CDR2 (germline): SQVTM, ANQGSEA. Trimming cost V 3 bases and J 1 base, with 18 bases left between them. CDR3 nucleotide sequence: TGCAGCGTTGATGAGGAGGCCCCAGACCCCCAAGAGACCCAGTACTTC. This encodes CSVDEEAPDPQETQYF.

This chain links TRBV23-1 with TRBJ2-2; 8 nucleotides match TRBD1. TRBV23-1 is an ORF; its function is uncertain. There are 16 residues in the CDR3. V gave up 8 bases and J gave up 1 base; unmatched junction bases: 9. The CDR3: CASRGQGFLNTGELFF. For the CDR3, the DNA is TGCGCCAGCCGTGGACAGGGCTTCTTGAACACCGGGGAGCTGTTTTTT.

V usage is TRBV7-9 and J usage is TRBJ2-3; D unclear. CDR1 is SEHNR and CDR2 is FQNEAQ in the germline V gene (reference sequence). Trimming removed 0 bases at V and 2 bases at J, with 12 bases between. CDR3 length: 16 amino acids. CDR3 DNA sequence: TGTGCCAGCAGCTTAGCGCAAACCGGGTCCACAGATACGCAGTATTTT. Translated, it gives CASSLAQTGSTDTQYF.

This clone was detected only a few times. The chain combines TRBV2 with TRBJ2-2; D gene uncertain. The CDR3 is 14 residues long. V was cut by 4 bases and J by 1 base, with 7 bases left in between. Germline V gene data show CDR1 as SNHLY and CDR2 as FYNNEI. In DNA form, the CDR3 reads TGTGCCAGCAGTGTGAGTGGGAACACCGGGGAGCTGTTTTTT. Protein: CASSVSGNTGELFF. Variable domain in full (rest from reference TRBV2 and TRBJ2-2): EPEVTQTPSHQVTQMGQEVILRCVPISNHLYFYWYRQILGQKVEFLVSFYNNEISEKSEIFDDQFSVERPDGSNFTLKIRSTKLEDSAMYFCASSVSGNTGELFFGEGSRLTVL.